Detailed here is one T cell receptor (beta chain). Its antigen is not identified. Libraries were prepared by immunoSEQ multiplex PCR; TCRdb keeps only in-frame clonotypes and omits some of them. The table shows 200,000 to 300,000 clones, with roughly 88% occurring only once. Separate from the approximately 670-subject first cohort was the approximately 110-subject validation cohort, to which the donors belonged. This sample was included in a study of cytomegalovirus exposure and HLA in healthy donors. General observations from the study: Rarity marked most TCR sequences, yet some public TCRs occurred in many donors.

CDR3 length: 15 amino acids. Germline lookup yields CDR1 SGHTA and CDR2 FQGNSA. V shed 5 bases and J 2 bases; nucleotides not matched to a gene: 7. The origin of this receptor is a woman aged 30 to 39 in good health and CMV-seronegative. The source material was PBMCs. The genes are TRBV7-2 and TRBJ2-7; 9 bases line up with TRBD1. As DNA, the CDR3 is TGTGCCAGCAGCAACGTTGGGACAGGGACCTACGAGCAGTACTTC. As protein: CASSNVGTGTYEQYF.